Sequencing of this TCR beta chain was carried out in a study of blood T cell repertoires in COVID-19. Looking at the study overall: The United States, Italy and Spain were the sources of the acute and convalescent COVID-19 samples. Sources were T cells, B-cell-depleted T cells, or PBMCs; the material itself was cDNA or gDNA.

In the authors' methods: Estimation of nucleated cell counts relied on the amplification of reference gene primers. The repertoire was sequenced with immunoSEQ multiplex PCR; TCRdb's copy has only in-frame clones and lacks some. Clonal size and the V and J genes are those of that table, whereas D and trimming came from the DNA. The table has approximately 150,000 clones, 87% seen once. A single count supports this clone. Trimming shortened V by 6 bases and J by 0 bases, and 12 bases separated the two germline ends. This CDR3 is built from 15 residues. Germline values: CDR1 SNHLY, CDR2 FYNNEI. Sequencing was performed on peripheral blood. The source of this sequence is a woman aged 45 to 65 with active or convalescent COVID-19. The rearrangement joins TRBV2 to TRBJ1-5, with D possibly TRBD1 on 5 matching bases. The CDR3 region is CASRGQAYSNQPQHF. Written as DNA, the CDR3 is TGTGCCAGCAGGGGGCAGGCATATAGCAATCAGCCCCAGCATTTT. Using reference TRBV2 and TRBJ1-5 for the parts outside the CDR3, the full variable domain is EPEVTQTPSHQVTQMGQEVILRCVPISNHLYFYWYRQILGQKVEFLVSFYNNEISEKSEIFDDQFSVERPDGSNFTLKIRSTKLEDSAMYFCASRGQAYSNQPQHFGDGTRLSIL.